A single sample is the source of the 23 T cell receptor beta chains below, sequenced in a study of blood T cells in healthy people across ages. A second PCR, run for roughly 7 to 11 cycles, used a sample-barcoded 5' primer plus a J-beta primer mix. One entry per CDR3 protein, called by TCRdb with MiXCR from the 5' RACE reads. Of fewer than 800,000 distinct CDR3 sequences listed, roughly 25% are singletons. This sample also appeared in a second study, on T cells of mothers and their children.

Specimen: blood. These receptors all come from a boy between 10 and 17 years old in good health.

This clonotype has just a few counts. At one boundary the junction diverges from the germline segment, which might be a read error. This chain links TRBV19 with TRBJ1-5; D perhaps matches TRBD1 (6 bases). Germline V gene sequence: CDR1 LNHDA, CDR2 SQIVND (reference sequence). The CDR3 sequence is 16 residues long. The CDR3 coding sequence is TGTGCCAGTATTGGGGGGACACCTTATAGCAATCGGCCCCAGCATTTT. Amino acids: CASIGGTPYSNRPQHF.

This clonotype has just a few counts. This chain joins TRBV6-2 or TRBV6-3 and TRBJ2-5, with a possible D match to TRBD1 (5 bases). CDR1 and CDR2 from the germline V gene are MNHEY and SVGEGT. This CDR3 is 13 amino acids long. Trimming stripped 2 bases from V and 11 bases from J, with 15 bases between. The CDR3 is CASSYQAREVQYF. For the CDR3, the DNA is TGTGCCAGCAGTTACCAGGCCAGGGAAGTTCAGTACTTC.

This clonotype showed up just a few times. One end of the junction fails to match germline, which may point to a read error. The genes are TRBV25-1 and TRBJ2-7; 12 nucleotides match TRBD1. Per germline, CDR1 MGHDK and CDR2 SYGVNS. This CDR3 region has 14 residues. CDR3 loop: CACSYGTGGSEQYF. In DNA, the CDR3 is TGTGCCTGCAGCTACGGGACAGGGGGCTCCGAGCAGTACTTC.

The sample holds a few counts of this clonotype. The chain employs TRBV4-1 and TRBJ1-1; D perhaps matches TRBD1 (6 bases). Germline values: CDR1 MGHRA, CDR2 YSYEKL. Trimming left V 6 bases short and J 3 bases short, with 20 bases between. This CDR3 spans 16 amino acids. The chain's CDR3 is CASSPTPQGKYTEAFF. The CDR3 nucleotides are TGCGCCAGCAGTCCAACCCCTCAGGGGAAGTACACTGAAGCTTTCTTT.

The genes are TRBV25-1 and TRBJ1-2, with 12 bases that match TRBD1. The CDR3 covers 15 residues. J gave up 7 bases and V 1 base, and 4 bases lay outside the gene matches. CDR1 and CDR2 from the germline V gene are MGHDK and SYGVNS. CDR3 amino acids: CASSESGDRGLGYTF. Written as DNA, the CDR3 is TGTGCCAGCAGTGAATCGGGGGACAGGGGGCTTGGCTACACCTTC.

This clonotype was counted only a few times. The CDR3 sequence is CASSLNPNEQFF. CDR3 DNA sequence: TGTGCCAGCAGCCTAAACCCCAATGAGCAGTTCTTC. This chain links TRBV7-3 with TRBJ2-5; D call uncertain. The J call may be in error: the DNA end matches TRBJ2-1 better. The germline gives CDR1 SGHTA, CDR2 FQGTGA. CDR3 size: 12 residues.

V is TRBV5-4 and J is TRBJ2-2, with D maybe TRBD2 (6 bases). The CDR3 consists of 14 residues. V lost 2 bases, J lost 6 bases, and 11 bases lay in between. The V gene's germline CDR1 is SGHNT and CDR2 YYREEE (reference sequence). The CDR3 loop reads CASSLGGIAGELFF. CDR3 nucleotide sequence: TGTGCCAGCAGCTTAGGAGGGATTGCCGGGGAGCTGTTTTTT.

The chain uses TRBV29-1 and TRBJ1-2; tentatively, D is TRBD1 (5 bases). The germline gives CDR1 SQVTM, CDR2 ANQGSEA. The CDR3 covers 12 residues. V lost 2 bases, J lost 5 bases, and 9 bases lay in between. The CDR3 region is CSVEPTDYGYTF. CDR3 nucleotide sequence: TGCAGCGTTGAACCGACAGATTATGGCTACACCTTC. Full variable domain (missing parts from reference TRBV29-1 and TRBJ1-2): SAVISQKPSRDICQRGTSLTIQCQVDSQVTMMFWYRQQPGQSLTLIATANQGSEATYESGFVIDKFPISRPNLTFSTLTVSNMSPEDSSIYLCSVEPTDYGYTFGSGTRLTVV.

This clonotype was detected only a few times. The chain uses TRBV11-3 and TRBJ2-7; perhaps TRBD2 as D (7 bases). V lost 0 bases to trimming and J lost 2 bases, with 11 bases between them. Germline CDR1 reads SGHNT; CDR2 reads YENEEA. This CDR3 region has 15 residues. This CDR3 reads CASSLEGGGAYEQYF. The CDR3 DNA is TGTGCCAGCAGCTTAGAAGGAGGGGGGGCCTACGAGCAGTACTTC.

This clonotype has just a few counts. The chain couples TRBV7-2 to TRBJ2-7, with D perhaps given as TRBD1 or TRBD2 (5 bases each). The germline V and J ends were trimmed by 5 bases and 0 bases, with 11 bases remaining between them. Germline CDR1 reads SGHTA; CDR2 reads FQGNSA. CDR3 length equals 14 residues. The CDR3 sequence is CASSHEGTSYEQYF. The CDR3 DNA follows: TGTGCCAGCAGCCATGAGGGGACCTCCTACGAGCAGTACTTC.

This clonotype was observed a few times. This chain joins TRBV7-6 and TRBJ2-5, with TRBD2 matching over 10 bases. Germline values: CDR1 SGHVS, CDR2 FNYEAQ. V shed 3 bases and J 3 bases; nucleotides not matched to a gene: 10. The CDR3 contains 17 residues. The CDR3 protein is CASSFPTSGPGKETQYF. For the CDR3, the DNA is TGTGCCAGCAGCTTTCCGACTAGCGGGCCTGGAAAAGAGACCCAGTACTTC. The entire variable domain, with the rest obtained from reference TRBV7-6 and TRBJ2-5, is as follows: GAGVSQSPRYKVTKRGQDVALRCDPISGHVSLYWYRQALGQGPEFLTYFNYEAQQDKSGLPNDRFSAERPEGSISTLTIQRTEQRDSAMYRCASSFPTSGPGKETQYFGPGTRLLVL.

The chain is built from TRBV7-3 and TRBJ2-2; TRBD2 agrees at 11 bases. Per the germline V gene, CDR1 is SGHTA and CDR2 is FQGTGA. The V segment lost 0 bases and the J segment 0 bases; nucleotides outside the gene matches: 6. The CDR3 has 19 amino acids. This CDR3 is CASSLTSLAGATNTGELFF. CDR3 nucleotides: TGTGCCAGCAGCTTAACCTCACTAGCGGGGGCTACGAACACCGGGGAGCTGTTTTTT.

The V call is TRBV5-1, the J call TRBJ1-1, with 11 nucleotides matching TRBD1. This CDR3 is built from 16 residues. Germline V gene lookup returns CDR1 SGHRS and CDR2 YFSETQ. Trimming at V came to 4 bases and at J to 3 bases, leaving 8 bases not matched to a gene. CDR3 in amino acids: CASSTPDRGQYTEAFF. The CDR3 coding sequence is TGCGCCAGCAGCACCCCGGACAGGGGGCAATACACTGAAGCTTTCTTT.

This clonotype was recorded once. The rearrangement uses TRBV7-8 and TRBJ2-3; TRBD2 is a possible D gene (6 bases). The germline V gene has CDR1 SGHVS and CDR2 FQNEAQ. This CDR3 is built from 16 residues. Trimming took off 5 bases at V and 9 bases at J, with 24 bases between the two ends. The chain's CDR3 is CASSNGPPSDAATQYF. CDR3 sequence (DNA): TGTGCCAGCAGCAACGGGCCTCCTAGCGATGCTGCCACGCAGTATTTT.

In this sample, this clonotype turned up a few times. The V call is TRBV29-1, the J call TRBJ2-1; D remains unclear. V was pared by 4 bases and J by 6 bases, with 4 bases between. Germline values: CDR1 SQVTM, CDR2 ANQGSEA. This CDR3 has 10 residues. The CDR3 loop reads CSVGSNEQFF. The CDR3 DNA follows: TGCAGCGTTGGATCCAATGAGCAGTTCTTC.

The chain employs TRBV12-3 or TRBV12-4 and TRBJ2-7; D is tentatively TRBD1 or TRBD2 (5 bases each). This CDR3 is built from 14 residues. V lost 5 bases, J lost 4 bases, and 15 bases lay in between. CDR3 in amino acids: CASSPGTESYEQYF. CDR3 DNA sequence: TGTGCCAGCAGTCCCGGGACGGAGAGTTACGAGCAGTACTTC.

The V gene is TRBV7-9, the J gene TRBJ2-1, with TRBD1 matching 7 bases. After removal of 5 bases from V and 8 bases from J, the junction contained 9 bases not matched to a gene. Germline CDR1 is SEHNR and CDR2 is FQNEAQ (reference sequence). CDR3 length equals 14 residues. In nucleotides, the CDR3 is TGTGCCAGCAGCGCACCTAGACAGGGCCATGAGCAGTTCTTC. Amino acid sequence: CASSAPRQGHEQFF.

This clonotype was seen ten or more times. The V and J genes are TRBV18 and TRBJ1-1, with D unresolved. The CDR3 sequence is 11 residues long. Germline CDR1 and CDR2: KGHSH and LQKENI. The V end lost 8 bases, the J end lost 4 bases, and 8 bases lay between the germline ends. CDR3 loop: CASSPGTEAFF. The CDR3 DNA reads TGTGCCAGCAGTCCGGGCACTGAAGCTTTCTTT. Combining the CDR3 with reference TRBV18 and TRBJ1-1 gives the whole variable domain NAGVMQNPRHLVRRRGQEARLRCSPMKGHSHVYWYRQLPEEGLKFMVYLQKENIIDESGMPKERFSAEFPKEGPSILRIQQVVRGDSAAYFCASSPGTEAFFGQGTRLTVV.

This clonotype was observed a few times. The chain employs TRBV12-3 or TRBV12-4 and TRBJ2-7; D is ambiguous. V was shortened by 4 bases and J by 3 bases, with 10 bases between the two germline ends. The CDR3 sequence is 13 residues long. The CDR3 region has the DNA TGTGCCAGCAGTTCGCGCCCAATCTACGAGCAGTACTTC. This gives the protein CASSSRPIYEQYF.

The chain employs TRBV12-3 or TRBV12-4 and TRBJ2-3; D gene uncertain. The CDR3 runs 17 residues. The germline V and J ends were trimmed by 7 bases and 2 bases, with 22 bases remaining between them. CDR3 sequence (DNA): TGTGCCAGCAACGTACGAAGGACCAGCGTCCCCACAGATACGCAGTATTTT. It yields the protein CASNVRRTSVPTDTQYF.

V usage is TRBV28 and J usage is TRBJ2-5, with D maybe TRBD2 (5 bases). The J call is uncertain, as TRBJ2-7 better fits the DNA end. The CDR3 extends over 15 amino acids. From germline, CDR1 is MDHEN and CDR2 SYDVKM. The CDR3 DNA is TGTGCCAGCAGTTTGTCGTTAGCGAGAGAATCCGAGCAGTACTTC. This translates into CASSLSLARESEQYF.

Only a few counts were recorded for this clonotype. This rearrangement joins TRBV10-3 to TRBJ2-5, with TRBD2 as a possible D gene (5 bases). Trimming left V 2 bases short and J 0 bases short, with 16 bases between. CDR1 ENHRY and CDR2 SYGVKD come from the germline V gene. The CDR3 runs to 17 residues. CDR3 bases: TGTGCCATCAGTGAGAGGGAACGGGGAGCTTACCAAGAGACCCAGTACTTC. Protein sequence: CAISERERGAYQETQYF.

The chain has TRBV7-3 and TRBJ2-5; 8 nucleotides match TRBD1. The J call may be faulty, since TRBJ2-1 better matches the DNA end. The germline V gene has CDR1 SGHTA and CDR2 FQGTGA. This CDR3 spans 14 amino acids. The CDR3 loop reads CASRDREFGNEQFF. For the CDR3, the DNA is TGTGCCAGCAGGGACAGGGAGTTTGGGAATGAGCAGTTCTTC.